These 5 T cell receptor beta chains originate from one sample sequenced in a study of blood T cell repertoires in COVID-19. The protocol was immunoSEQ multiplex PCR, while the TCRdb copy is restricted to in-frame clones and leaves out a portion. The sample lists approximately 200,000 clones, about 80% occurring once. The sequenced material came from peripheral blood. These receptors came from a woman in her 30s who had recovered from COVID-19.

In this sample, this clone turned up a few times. Here the CDR3 reads CASSRFRDTQETQYF. The DNA for the CDR3 is TGTGCCAGCAGCCGATTCCGGGACACCCAAGAGACCCAGTACTTC. The chain carries TRBV5-4 and TRBJ2-5; tentative D call: TRBD1 (6 bases). V was shortened by 4 bases and J by 1 base, with 14 bases between the two germline ends. The CDR3 consists of 15 residues. Per germline, CDR1 SGHNT and CDR2 YYREEE (reference sequence).

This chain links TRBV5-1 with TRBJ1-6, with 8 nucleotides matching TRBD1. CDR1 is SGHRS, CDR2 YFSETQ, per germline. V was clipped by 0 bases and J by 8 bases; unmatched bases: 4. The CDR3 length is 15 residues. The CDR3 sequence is CASSLGAGGDSPLHF. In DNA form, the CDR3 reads TGCGCCAGCAGCTTGGGAGCAGGGGGCGATTCACCCCTCCACTTT.

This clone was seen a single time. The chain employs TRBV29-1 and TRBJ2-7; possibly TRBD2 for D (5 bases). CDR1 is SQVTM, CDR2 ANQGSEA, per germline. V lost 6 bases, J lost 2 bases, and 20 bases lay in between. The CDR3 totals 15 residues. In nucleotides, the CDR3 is TGCAGCGTCTTGATCCCCACCTCGGGGACCTACGAGCAGTACTTC. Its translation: CSVLIPTSGTYEQYF.

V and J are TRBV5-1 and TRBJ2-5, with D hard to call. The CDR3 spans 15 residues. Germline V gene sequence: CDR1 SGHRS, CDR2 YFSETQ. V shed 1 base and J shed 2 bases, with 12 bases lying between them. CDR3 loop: CASSLWPARQETQYF. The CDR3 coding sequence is TGCGCCAGCAGCTTGTGGCCAGCGCGACAAGAGACCCAGTACTTC.

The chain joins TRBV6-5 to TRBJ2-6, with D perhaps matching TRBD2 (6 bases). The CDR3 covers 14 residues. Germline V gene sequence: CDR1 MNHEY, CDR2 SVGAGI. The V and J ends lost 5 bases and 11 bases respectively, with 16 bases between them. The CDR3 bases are TGTGCCAGCAGTCCCTCCGGGACGGGGGACGTCCTGACTTTC. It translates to CASSPSGTGDVLTF.